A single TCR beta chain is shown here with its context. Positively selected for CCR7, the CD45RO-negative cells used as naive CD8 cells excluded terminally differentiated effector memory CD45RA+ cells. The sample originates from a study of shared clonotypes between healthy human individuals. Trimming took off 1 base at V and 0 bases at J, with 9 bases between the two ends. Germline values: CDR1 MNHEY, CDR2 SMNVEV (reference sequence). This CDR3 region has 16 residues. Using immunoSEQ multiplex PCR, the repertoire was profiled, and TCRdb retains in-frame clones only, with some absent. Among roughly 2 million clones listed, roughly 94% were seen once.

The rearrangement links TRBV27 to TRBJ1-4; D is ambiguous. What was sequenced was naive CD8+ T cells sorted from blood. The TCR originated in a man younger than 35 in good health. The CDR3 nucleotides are TGTGCCAGCAGTTTATTAGGTCCCACAACTAATGAAAAACTGTTTTTT. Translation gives CASSLLGPTTNEKLFF.